One sample yielded the 7 T cell receptor beta chains listed below, sequenced in a study of OX40 agonist ivuxolimab in advanced cancers. Using immunoSEQ multiplex PCR, the repertoire was profiled, and TCRdb retains in-frame clones only, with some absent. The profile shows 90,000 to 150,000 clones, 80% to 90% of them singletons. This specimen consisted of CD4+ or CD8+ T cells sorted from blood, obtained in a trial of the OX40 agonist ivuxolimab. The receptors were sampled from an adult with an advanced solid tumor such as melanoma, head and neck, liver or kidney cancer.

This clone has a single count. This chain links TRBV7-2 with TRBJ1-5, with 9 bases aligning to TRBD1. Germline lookup yields CDR1 SGHTA and CDR2 FQGNSA. This CDR3 spans 14 amino acids. After removal of 5 bases from V and 7 bases from J, the junction contained 6 bases not matched to a gene. The CDR3 sequence is CASSKDRGGQPQHF. The CDR3 DNA is TGTGCCAGCAGCAAGGACAGGGGCGGACAGCCCCAGCATTTT.

The rearrangement joins TRBV7-9 to TRBJ2-7, with D perhaps matching TRBD1 or TRBD2 (5 bases each). The CDR3 is made up of 11 amino acids. CDR1 is SEHNR, CDR2 FQNEAQ, per germline (reference sequence). The germline V and J ends were trimmed by 8 bases and 3 bases, with 8 bases remaining between them. The CDR3: CASEGLYEQYF. The CDR3, as DNA: TGTGCCAGCGAGGGGCTCTACGAGCAGTACTTC. The whole variable domain, remainder taken from reference TRBV7-9 and TRBJ2-7, is DTGVSQNPRHKITKRGQNVTFRCDPISEHNRLYWYRQTLGQGPEFLTYFQNEAQLEKSRLLSDRFSAERPKGSFSTLEIQRTEQGDSAMYLCASEGLYEQYFGPGTRLTVT.

The genes are TRBV7-9 and TRBJ2-3; D is perhaps TRBD1 or TRBD2 (5 bases each). The CDR3 contains 14 residues. The germline gives CDR1 SEHNR, CDR2 FQNEAQ (reference sequence). V lost 4 bases and J 7 bases, leaving 15 bases between the germline ends. The CDR3 loop is CASSSLGASNTQYF. The CDR3 DNA sequence: TGTGCCAGCAGCTCTCTCGGGGCGTCGAATACGCAGTATTTT.

The chain has TRBV28 and TRBJ2-2; 7 bases map to TRBD1. Germline CDR1 reads MDHEN; CDR2 reads SYDVKM. The trim removed 7 bases at V and 4 bases at J, leaving 6 bases unmatched. The CDR3 is 14 amino acids. The CDR3 DNA is TGTGCCAGCAATCCCGGACAGGTCACCGGGGAGCTGTTTTTT. It translates to CASNPGQVTGELFF.

J is TRBJ2-6 and V is TRBV9; no clear D gene. V was pared by 5 bases and J by 2 bases, with 8 bases between. Germline V gene sequence: CDR1 SGDLS, CDR2 YYNGEE. The CDR3 totals 14 residues. The CDR3 region is CASSARTGANVLTF. DNA of the CDR3: TGTGCCAGCAGTGCAAGAACTGGGGCCAACGTCCTGACTTTC.

This chain uses TRBV9 with TRBJ2-2, with no clear D. There are 15 residues in the CDR3. CDR1 is SGDLS, CDR2 YYNGEE, per germline. Trimming stripped 4 bases from V and 0 bases from J, with 10 bases between. The CDR3 DNA reads TGTGCCAGCAGCTCCCACCTCGCGAACACCGGGGAGCTGTTTTTT. Protein product: CASSSHLANTGELFF.

The CDR3 DNA sequence: TGTGCCAGCAGAGAAGACTACGAGCAGTACTTC. It is translated as CASREDYEQYF. The chain recombines TRBV28 with TRBJ2-7; D call uncertain. The CDR3 extends over 11 amino acids. Trimming pared 6 bases from V and 3 bases from J, leaving 6 bases between. Germline assignment: CDR1 MDHEN and CDR2 SYDVKM.